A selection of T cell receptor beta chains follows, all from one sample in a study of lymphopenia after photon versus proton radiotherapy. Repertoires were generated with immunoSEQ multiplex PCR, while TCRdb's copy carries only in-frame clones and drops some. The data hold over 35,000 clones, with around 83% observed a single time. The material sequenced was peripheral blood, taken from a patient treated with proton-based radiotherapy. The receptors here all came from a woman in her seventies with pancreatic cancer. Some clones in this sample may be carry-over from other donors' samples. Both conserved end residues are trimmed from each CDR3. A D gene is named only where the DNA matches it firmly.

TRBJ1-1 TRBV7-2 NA ASRPRQQNTEAF
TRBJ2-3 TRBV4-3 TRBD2 ASSLAGVPDTQY
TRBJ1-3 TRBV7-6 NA ASSLVQGSGNTIY
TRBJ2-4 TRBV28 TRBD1 ASSPGDRVHGNIQY
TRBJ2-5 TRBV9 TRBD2 ASSSGTRFEETQY
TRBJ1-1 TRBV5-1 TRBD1 ASRQGKNTEAF
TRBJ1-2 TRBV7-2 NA ASSLVFYGYT
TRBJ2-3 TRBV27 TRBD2 ASSLSSGRAGVDTQY
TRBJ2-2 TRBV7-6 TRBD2 ASSLTGGSSAGGELF
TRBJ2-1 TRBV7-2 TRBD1 ASSRPQGDNEQF
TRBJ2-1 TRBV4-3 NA ASSQDSSSYNEQF
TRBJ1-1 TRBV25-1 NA ASSPLDLMNTEAF
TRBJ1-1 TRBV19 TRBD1 ASSVRTGTGPEAF
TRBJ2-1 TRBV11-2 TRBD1 ASSPLTGYNEQF
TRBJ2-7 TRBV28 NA ATRDTTYEQY
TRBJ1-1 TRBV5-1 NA ASSFIPGDTEAF
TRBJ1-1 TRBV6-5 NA ASRPGPHTEAF
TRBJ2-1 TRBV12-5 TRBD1 ASGPSGTGGYNEQF
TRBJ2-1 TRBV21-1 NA ASSKVGTVAHEQF
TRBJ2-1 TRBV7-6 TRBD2 ASSPWEGSEQF
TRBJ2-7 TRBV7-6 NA ASSLASWGDEQY
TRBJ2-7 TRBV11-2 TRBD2 ASKGLLNMEQY
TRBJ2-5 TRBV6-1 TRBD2 ASSKRGQSETQY
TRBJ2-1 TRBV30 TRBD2 AWSGTSGGNEQF
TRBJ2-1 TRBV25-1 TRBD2 ASSKAGLAGLNEQF
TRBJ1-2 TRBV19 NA ATTTGLDYGYT